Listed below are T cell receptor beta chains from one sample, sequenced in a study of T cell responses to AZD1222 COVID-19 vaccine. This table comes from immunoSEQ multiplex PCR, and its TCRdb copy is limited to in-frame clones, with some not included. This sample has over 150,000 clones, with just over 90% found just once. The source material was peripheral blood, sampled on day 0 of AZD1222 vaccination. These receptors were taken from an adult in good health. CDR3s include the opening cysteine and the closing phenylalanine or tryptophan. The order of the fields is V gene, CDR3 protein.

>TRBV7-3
CASSLSSGGGTDTQYF
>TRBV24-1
CATSDFGQKQYF
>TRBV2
CASSEGPNQPQHF
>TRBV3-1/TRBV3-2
CASSQDYPGGGQPQHF
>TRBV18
CASSGTALTYEQYF
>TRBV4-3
CASSQDRGGTEAFF
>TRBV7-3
CASGRTDNEQFF
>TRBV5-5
CASSAGGPATYNEQFF
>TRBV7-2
CASSKASQVNTGELFF
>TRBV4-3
CASSQDFNQPQHF
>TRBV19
CASTNGGVGTEAFF